These 32 T cell receptor beta chains originate from one sample sequenced in a study of vaccination effects on CD4 cells after COVID-19. Before any sequencing was done, the ViraFEST assay used viral peptide pools to expand antigen-specific CD4+ T cells. After less than twelve days in culture, the CD4+ T cells were isolated. This person's SARS-CoV-2 infection, confirmed by PCR, occurred between March and December 2020. Measured with immunoSEQ multiplex PCR; TCRdb has only the in-frame clones, and not every one. The data show tens of thousands of clones, roughly 73% seen once. No antigen has been assigned to these receptors. This material consisted of CD4+ T cells from PBMCs cultured with HIV peptides, taken before COVID-19 vaccination. Indicated subset: HIV-1 Nef peptide pool negative control/reference culture. The receptors originated from a human donor who had a prior SARS-CoV-2 infection.

The V gene is TRBV30, the J gene TRBJ2-3; unclear D gene. From germline, CDR1 is GTSNPN and CDR2 SVGIG (reference sequence). There are 12 residues in the CDR3. Trimming took off 0 bases at V and 4 bases at J, with 5 bases between the two ends. This CDR3 is CAWSVYADTQYF. In DNA form, the CDR3 reads TGTGCCTGGAGTGTATATGCAGATACGCAGTATTTT.

The chain's CDR3 is CASSVTGGADTEAFF. In nucleotides, the CDR3 is TGTGCCAGCTCAGTTACAGGGGGCGCGGACACTGAAGCTTTCTTT. V usage is TRBV18 and J usage is TRBJ1-1; 9 bases agree with TRBD1. The germline gives CDR1 KGHSH, CDR2 LQKENI. Trimming took 5 bases from V and 3 from J; bases not matched to a gene: 7. This CDR3 has 15 amino acids.

The V gene is TRBV6-6, the J gene TRBJ1-3, with D uncertain. CDR1 and CDR2 from the germline V gene are MNHNY and SVGAGI (reference sequence). CDR3 length equals 14 residues. The V end lost 6 bases, the J end lost 0 bases, and 9 bases lay between the germline ends. The CDR3 protein is CASRITPSGNTIYF. In DNA, the CDR3 is TGTGCCAGCAGGATCACCCCCTCTGGAAACACCATATATTTT.

The V call is TRBV5-4, the J call TRBJ2-7, with D perhaps TRBD1 or TRBD2 (5 bases each). Germline V gives CDR1 SGHNT, CDR2 YYREEE (reference sequence). V dropped 0 bases and J dropped 7 bases, with 14 bases sitting between them. This CDR3 is 14 amino acids long. The chain's CDR3 is CASSLGGRPREQYF. Written as DNA, the CDR3 is TGTGCCAGCAGCTTGGGGGGACGACCCAGAGAGCAGTACTTC. Full variable domain (missing parts from reference TRBV5-4 and TRBJ2-7): ETGVTQSPTHLIKTRGQQVTLRCSSQSGHNTVSWYQQALGQGPQFIFQYYREEENGRGNFPPRFSGLQFPNYSSELNVNALELDDSALYLCASSLGGRPREQYFGPGTRLTVT.

The CDR3 here is CASSLAGGHYSGNTIYF. In DNA form, the CDR3 reads TGTGCCAGCAGCTTGGCGGGGGGGCATTATTCTGGAAACACCATATATTTT. The gene calls are TRBV5-4 and TRBJ1-3; possibly TRBD1 for D (6 bases). There are 17 residues in the CDR3. V gave up 0 bases and J gave up 1 base, with 14 bases separating them. The V gene's germline CDR1 is SGHNT and CDR2 YYREEE (reference sequence).

The chain links TRBV5-4 to TRBJ2-3, with no clear D. This CDR3 region has 14 residues. Trimming took 3 bases from V and 8 from J, leaving 16 bases between them. Germline V gives CDR1 SGHNT, CDR2 YYREEE (reference sequence). The CDR3 reads CASSSWTALPTQYF. For the CDR3, the DNA is TGTGCCAGCAGCTCCTGGACCGCCTTGCCTACGCAGTATTTT.

The V call is TRBV2, the J call TRBJ1-4; D is possibly TRBD1 (6 bases). Germline V gene lookup returns CDR1 SNHLY and CDR2 FYNNEI. The length of the CDR3 is 12 residues. Trimming left V 10 bases short and J 8 bases short, with 14 bases between. The CDR3 DNA reads TGTGCCACTTCAGGGGAAGGGGAAAAACTGTTTTTT. It translates to CATSGEGEKLFF.

The V gene is TRBV28, the J gene TRBJ2-7, with 10 nucleotides matching TRBD2. Trimming at V came to 4 bases and at J to 4 bases, leaving 7 bases not matched to a gene. Germline V gene data show CDR1 as MDHEN and CDR2 as SYDVKM. The CDR3 spans 15 residues. CDR3 protein: CASSSPTSGPYEQYF. Written as DNA, the CDR3 is TGTGCCAGCAGTTCCCCGACTAGCGGGCCGTACGAGCAGTACTTC.

This clone was observed a few times. J is TRBJ2-7 and V is TRBV6-1; TRBD2 matches 7 bases. Germline loops: CDR1 MNHNS, CDR2 SASEGT. The CDR3 contains 16 residues. V gave up 4 bases and J gave up 5 bases; unmatched junction bases: 14. The CDR3 DNA is TGTGCCAGCAGTGTGCGGGGGAACATCGGGTCCCACGAGCAGTACTTC. Amino acids: CASSVRGNIGSHEQYF.

This rearrangement joins TRBV20-1 to TRBJ1-2; the match to TRBD1 covers 8 bases. The CDR3 length is 15 residues. In germline, CDR1 is DFQATT, CDR2 SNEGSKA (reference sequence). Trimming cost V 4 bases and J 4 bases; bases outside gene matches: 11. The chain's CDR3 is CSAIDRGRFGYGYTF. CDR3 in DNA: TGCAGTGCTATTGACAGGGGCCGATTCGGCTATGGCTACACCTTC.

This chain joins TRBV5-4 and TRBJ1-1, with D possibly TRBD1 on 5 matching bases. Germline V lookup: CDR1 SGHNT, CDR2 YYREEE (reference sequence). The CDR3 runs to 14 residues. Trimming removed 4 bases from V and 1 base from J, with 11 bases in between. This chain's CDR3 is CASSVGPGNTEAFF. CDR3 sequence (DNA): TGTGCCAGCAGCGTGGGACCGGGGAACACTGAAGCTTTCTTT.

The chain carries TRBV11-1 and TRBJ2-5; possible D gene TRBD1, 6 bases. V was cut by 4 bases and J by 5 bases, with 17 bases left in between. The CDR3 is 15 residues long. The germline V gene encodes CDR1 SGHAT and CDR2 FQDESV (reference sequence). For the CDR3, the DNA is TGTGCCAGCAGCTCCTACTACAGGGATATGGAGACCCAGTACTTC. It translates to CASSSYYRDMETQYF.

This chain links TRBV3-1 (or the pseudogene TRBV3-2) with TRBJ2-7; D gene ambiguous. Germline lookup yields CDR1 LGHDT and CDR2 YNNKEL (reference sequence). Trimming shortened V by 3 bases and J by 5 bases, and 14 bases separated the two germline ends. CDR3 length equals 14 residues. The CDR3 spells CASSHLRQFNEQYF. CDR3 coding DNA: TGTGCCAGCAGCCACCTCCGGCAATTTAACGAGCAGTACTTC.

The rearrangement links TRBV5-4 to TRBJ2-7; a possible D gene is TRBD1 (5 bases). CDR3 size: 13 residues. In germline, CDR1 is SGHNT, CDR2 YYREEE (reference sequence). V was pared by 6 bases and J by 2 bases, with 12 bases between. The CDR3 DNA reads TGTGCCAGCATCGTATCAGGGACCTACGAGCAGTACTTC. Translated: CASIVSGTYEQYF.

This chain links TRBV3-1 (or the pseudogene TRBV3-2) with TRBJ1-2; TRBD1 aligns across 10 bases. This CDR3 has 18 amino acids. V was clipped by 0 bases and J by 5 bases; unmatched bases: 12. Germline V gene data show CDR1 as LGHDT and CDR2 as YNNKEL (reference sequence). CDR3 region: CASSQDGRTGGCYYGYTF. The CDR3 region has the DNA TGTGCCAGCAGCCAAGATGGACGGACAGGGGGATGCTATTATGGCTACACCTTC.

V usage is TRBV18 and J usage is TRBJ2-3; possible D gene TRBD1, 6 bases. The CDR3 length is 16 residues. Germline loops: CDR1 KGHSH, CDR2 LQKENI. The V gene lost 3 bases and the J gene lost 4 bases, with 17 bases spanning the gap. Here the CDR3 reads CASSPRQVSEADTQYF. Written as DNA, the CDR3 is TGTGCCAGCTCACCCAGACAGGTCTCGGAGGCAGATACGCAGTATTTT. Based on the CDR3 plus reference TRBV18 and TRBJ2-3, the full variable domain is NAGVMQNPRHLVRRRGQEARLRCSPMKGHSHVYWYRQLPEEGLKFMVYLQKENIIDESGMPKERFSAEFPKEGPSILRIQQVVRGDSAAYFCASSPRQVSEADTQYFGPGTRLTVL.

This sequence joins TRBV4-3 and TRBJ2-5; TRBD2 agrees at 12 bases. Germline V CDR1 and CDR2: LGHNA, YSLEER. There are 21 residues in the CDR3. With V trimmed by 0 bases and J by 5 bases, 19 bases remained unmatched. The CDR3 here is CASSQDLAGGPYGQGSETQYF. The CDR3 bases are TGCGCCAGCAGCCAAGATCTAGCGGGAGGGCCCTACGGCCAGGGTTCGGAGACCCAGTACTTC.

The chain has TRBV6-5 and TRBJ2-5; D possibly corresponds to TRBD1 (6 bases). Per the germline V gene, CDR1 is MNHEY and CDR2 is SVGAGI. V was trimmed by 4 bases and J by 5 bases, leaving 8 bases between them. The CDR3 is 12 amino acids. Here the CDR3 DNA reads TGTGCCAGCAGTTCAGGGGCGGAGACCCAGTACTTC. Its translation is CASSSGAETQYF.

The V and J genes are TRBV2 and TRBJ2-5; no firm D call. This CDR3 is built from 15 residues. Germline V CDR1 and CDR2: SNHLY, FYNNEI. Trimming took 6 bases from V and 2 from J, leaving 16 bases between them. The CDR3 DNA reads as TGTGCCAGCAGACCCCTTGCGCGCATTCAAGAGACCCAGTACTTC. This translates into CASRPLARIQETQYF.

V is TRBV4-3 and J is TRBJ1-3; D gene unclear. V shed 4 bases and J shed 0 bases, with 16 bases lying between them. Germline CDR1 reads LGHNA; CDR2 reads YSLEER. This CDR3 region has 17 residues. In DNA, the CDR3 is TGCGCCAGCAGCCCCGAGGCGGCGCAAACCTCTGGAAACACCATATATTTT. Translated: CASSPEAAQTSGNTIYF.

V gene TRBV9 combines with J gene TRBJ1-4; possible D gene TRBD1, 6 bases. Germline-derived CDR1 and CDR2 are SGDLS and YYNGEE. Trimming removed 4 bases at V and 7 bases at J, with 17 bases between. CDR3 length: 15 amino acids. The CDR3 region is CASSTLTGRGEKLFF. CDR3 DNA: TGTGCCAGCAGCACTCTGACCGGCAGGGGTGAAAAACTGTTTTTT.

This clone showed up just a few times. The V call is TRBV7-3, the J call TRBJ2-1; 9 bases match TRBD2. The CDR3 totals 16 residues. With 5 bases clipped from V and 2 bases from J, the junction kept 7 bases outside the gene matches. Germline V lookup: CDR1 SGHTA, CDR2 FQGTGA. CDR3 amino acids: CASSRLGGRAYNEQFF. CDR3 DNA: TGTGCCAGCAGCCGACTGGGCGGGAGGGCCTACAATGAGCAGTTCTTC.

The chain joins TRBV10-3 to TRBJ2-7; 7 positions agree with TRBD1. This CDR3 is built from 14 residues. V trimming: 7 bases; J trimming: 5 bases; junction bases outside the gene matches: 11. The germline V gene has CDR1 ENHRY and CDR2 SYGVKD. CDR3 sequence reads: CAITMRPGGNEQYF. Written as DNA, the CDR3 is TGTGCCATCACTATGAGGCCAGGGGGAAACGAGCAGTACTTC.

This clone showed up just a few times. V is TRBV5-1 and J is TRBJ1-2, with D unclear. Germline values: CDR1 SGHRS, CDR2 YFSETQ. V shed 0 bases and J shed 3 bases, with 6 bases lying between them. CDR3 size: 13 residues. The CDR3 sequence: CASSLDGDYGYTF. DNA of the CDR3: TGCGCCAGCAGCTTGGACGGTGACTATGGCTACACCTTC.

The chain combines TRBV5-4 with TRBJ2-5, with 8 bases aligning to TRBD2. This CDR3 is 16 amino acids long. Germline trimming cut 4 bases from V and 5 bases from J; bases unmatched to any gene: 13. The germline gives CDR1 SGHNT, CDR2 YYREEE (reference sequence). CDR3 DNA: TGTGCCAGCAGCCGCGGGGGGCCCAGCCAGATGGAGACCCAGTACTTC. Its translation is CASSRGGPSQMETQYF.

This clone was observed once. This chain joins TRBV4-1 and TRBJ1-5; D is perhaps TRBD1 (5 bases). The CDR3 contains 14 residues. The V gene's germline CDR1 is MGHRA and CDR2 YSYEKL. V was trimmed by 1 base and J by 7 bases, leaving 11 bases between them. CDR3 amino acids: CASSQAWGGQPQHF. Here the CDR3 DNA reads TGCGCCAGCAGCCAAGCGTGGGGCGGCCAGCCCCAGCATTTT.

This chain connects TRBV21-1 to TRBJ2-3; TRBD2 reflects the table's D call only, with no check against the DNA. TRBV21-1 is assigned pseudogene status. The CDR3 extends over 16 amino acids. As DNA, the CDR3 is TGTGCCAGCAGCCCCAGGGGCGGACTAGCGGGGGTTACGCAGTATTTT. Translating gives CASSPRGGLAGVTQYF.

The V and J genes are TRBV7-3 and TRBJ1-1; D is ambiguous. The CDR3 has 13 amino acids. Trimming shortened V by 3 bases and J by 3 bases, and 8 bases separated the two germline ends. Germline V gene data show CDR1 as SGHTA and CDR2 as FQGTGA. This CDR3 reads CASSFRPDTEAFF. The CDR3, as DNA: TGTGCCAGCAGCTTCCGGCCAGACACTGAAGCTTTCTTT. Full variable domain (rest looked up from reference TRBV7-3 and TRBJ1-1): GAGVSQTPSNKVTEKGKYVELRCDPISGHTALYWYRQSLGQGPEFLIYFQGTGAADDSGLPNDRFFAVRPEGSVSTLKIQRTERGDSAVYLCASSFRPDTEAFFGQGTRLTVV.

This clone was counted a few times. CDR3 nucleotides: TGTGCCAGCAGCTCAGGTTCCGGGCAGCCCCAGCATTTT. Translation gives CASSSGSGQPQHF. The chain carries TRBV6-6 and TRBJ1-5; D is undetermined. The CDR3 covers 13 residues. With 6 bases removed from V and 7 bases from J, the gap between germline ends came to 13 bases. CDR1 MNHNY and CDR2 SVGAGI come from the germline V gene (reference sequence).

This clone was recorded only once. The chain joins TRBV2 to TRBJ2-3; D may be TRBD1 or TRBD2 (6 bases each). The CDR3 runs 15 residues. Germline-derived CDR1 and CDR2 are SNHLY and FYNNEI. Trimming cost V 1 base and J 1 base, with 9 bases left between them. CDR3 bases: TGTGCCAGCAGTGAAGGGGGGGCAGGCACAGATACGCAGTATTTT. Protein product: CASSEGGAGTDTQYF.

In this sample, this clone turned up a few times. The chain employs TRBV18 and TRBJ2-1, with D tentatively TRBD1 (5 bases). Germline CDR1 and CDR2: KGHSH and LQKENI. Trimming took 2 bases from V and 6 from J, leaving 11 bases between them. This CDR3 contains 14 residues. CDR3: CASSPGANLNEQFF. The CDR3 region has the DNA TGTGCCAGCTCACCAGGGGCCAATCTCAATGAGCAGTTCTTC.

This chain connects TRBV30 to TRBJ2-2, with D maybe TRBD2 (7 bases). Trimming removed 3 bases from V and 5 bases from J, with 13 bases in between. Germline V gives CDR1 GTSNPN, CDR2 SVGIG (reference sequence). This CDR3 comprises 14 residues. The CDR3 coding sequence is TGTGCCTGGAGGGGGGGGCTACGAACCGGGGAGCTGTTTTTT. The encoded protein is CAWRGGLRTGELFF.